This T cell receptor (beta chain) stems from a study of OX40 agonist ivuxolimab in advanced cancers. In the study overall: Two cutaneous melanoma patients and one hepatocellular carcinoma patient, three in all, had partial responses.

From germline, CDR1 is SGHTA and CDR2 FQGTGA. V was clipped by 2 bases and J by 5 bases; unmatched bases: 0. CDR3 length: 13 amino acids. Notes on this clone: Its specificity is unknown.

This table comes from immunoSEQ multiplex PCR, and its TCRdb copy is limited to in-frame clones, with some not included. Among about 100,000 clones, approximately 87% were seen once, and the ten largest hold about 1.6%. Study observations and caveats: At 0.1 to 3.0 mg/kg, CD4+ and CD8+ blood T cells expanded clonally by week 6. In the expanded peripheral T cells, antigen specificity was never determined.

This clonotype was obtained from an adult with an advanced solid tumor such as melanoma, head and neck, liver or kidney cancer. The chain recombines TRBV7-3 with TRBJ1-1, with 9 nucleotides matching TRBD1. Here the sequenced sample was CD4+ or CD8+ T cells sorted from blood, taken in a trial of the OX40 agonist ivuxolimab. The CDR3 DNA reads TGTGCCAGCAGCTTAGACAGGGGGACTGAAGCTTTCTTT. It codes for CASSLDRGTEAFF. Full variable domain (missing parts from reference TRBV7-3 and TRBJ1-1): GAGVSQTPSNKVTEKGKYVELRCDPISGHTALYWYRQSLGQGPEFLIYFQGTGAADDSGLPNDRFFAVRPEGSVSTLKIQRTERGDSAVYLCASSLDRGTEAFFGQGTRLTVV.